This T cell receptor (beta chain) was observed in a study of CD8 T cells in ankylosing spondylitis. Ten or more counts support this clonotype. Its antigen remains unknown. Construction of TCR beta libraries was performed using quantitative 5'-RACE with molecular barcodes. TCRdb processed the 5' RACE reads anew with MiXCR; each CDR3 protein has one entry. Among fewer than 500,000 distinct CDR3 sequences listed, roughly 25% were seen once. Whole-study results and caveats: Disease-linked clones reportedly concentrated significantly in matched ankylosing spondylitis synovial fluid. Characteristic of ankylosing spondylitis blood, it appeared, was a TCR beta motif comprising fewer than 10 highly homologous variants. With a CD8+ phenotype, disease-linked clones were relatively rare in peripheral blood. Past studies reported some motif variants in reactive arthritis synovial fluid and blood.

This CDR3 has 15 residues. Germline loops: CDR1 SGHRS, CDR2 YFSETQ. The junction had 7 bases not matched to a gene; V was cut back by 2 bases and J by 5 bases. The TCR sequence derives from a male donor with ankylosing spondylitis. V and J are TRBV5-1 and TRBJ1-5, with TRBD1 matching over 7 bases. The sequencing input was blood, either unsorted or a sorted T cell fraction (not recorded which). The CDR3 nucleotides are TGCGCCAGCAGCTTTACAGGGGCTGGGGATCAGCCCCAGCATTTT. Encoded protein: CASSFTGAGDQPQHF.